Listed here is a single T cell receptor beta chain. This sample was taken from a study of T cells in Graves' hyperthyroidism and ophthalmopathy. CDR1 MGHRA and CDR2 YSYEKL come from the germline V gene. The V and J ends lost 2 bases and 7 bases respectively, with 11 bases between them. This CDR3 comprises 13 residues. RNA transcripts gave rise to amplified TCR beta CDR3 regions. Researchers ran a first-round RT-PCR on the TCR CDR3 using the HTBI primer set. From the multiplex PCR reads, TCRdb called clonotypes with MiXCR, one entry per CDR3 protein. Of about 400,000 distinct CDR3 sequences listed, around an eighth were seen once; the top ten hold 25% to 30%.

The chain joins TRBV4-1 to TRBJ1-2; maybe TRBD1 (5 bases). The clonotype originates from a man in his forties or fifties with Graves' ophthalmopathy. Material for sequencing was blood. The CDR3 region has the DNA TGCGCCAGCAGCCAATCAAGGGGCGGTGGCTACACCTTC. Protein sequence: CASSQSRGGGYTF.